The next 22 T cell receptor beta chains were all read from a single sample in a study of blood T cell repertoires in COVID-19. Measured with immunoSEQ multiplex PCR; TCRdb has only the in-frame clones, and not every one. The sample has about 100,000 clones, approximately 89% seen once. The sequenced material came from peripheral blood. These receptors all come from a man in his fifties or sixties with active COVID-19.

This sequence joins TRBV19 and TRBJ2-1, with D tentatively TRBD2 (6 bases). This CDR3 spans 15 amino acids. The germline V gene has CDR1 LNHDA and CDR2 SQIVND (reference sequence). Trimming cost V 6 bases and J 7 bases, with 19 bases left between them. The CDR3 nucleotides are TGTGCCAGTAGGGGGGGACCTCCTTCGGGGAATGAGCAGTTCTTC. It is translated as CASRGGPPSGNEQFF.

This clone was seen more than once but under ten times. Here the CDR3 DNA reads TGTGCCAGCAGTTATCTCCGGACAAAACGGAACACTGAAGCTTTCTTT. It is translated as CASSYLRTKRNTEAFF. The chain is built from TRBV6-5 and TRBJ1-1; maybe TRBD1 (5 bases). CDR3 size: 16 residues. V was trimmed by 3 bases and J by 1 base, leaving 15 bases between them. Germline CDR1 reads MNHEY; CDR2 reads SVGAGI.

The rearrangement joins TRBV3-1 (or the pseudogene TRBV3-2) to TRBJ2-2; D possibly corresponds to TRBD1 (6 bases). V lost 4 bases to trimming and J lost 5 bases, with 14 bases between them. CDR3 length equals 15 residues. CDR1 is LGHDT and CDR2 is YNNKEL in the germline V gene (reference sequence). The CDR3 reads CASSPEGVETGELFF. CDR3 bases: TGTGCCAGCAGCCCCGAGGGGGTCGAGACCGGGGAGCTGTTTTTT.

The chain couples TRBV6-6 to TRBJ2-1, with TRBD1 as a possible D gene (7 bases). The germline gives CDR1 MNHNY, CDR2 SVGAGI (reference sequence). V lost 6 bases and J lost 6, with 18 bases in between. This CDR3 is 15 amino acids long. The CDR3 nucleotides are TGTGCCAGCAGGCTTACCGGGACAGCGGGCAATGAGCAGTTCTTC. This sequence encodes CASRLTGTAGNEQFF.

The rearrangement joins TRBV5-1 to TRBJ2-7; 8 positions agree with TRBD1. J gave up 2 bases and V 0 bases, and 1 base lay outside the gene matches. From germline, CDR1 is SGHRS and CDR2 YFSETQ. The CDR3 covers 14 residues. CDR3 protein: CASSLAQGAYEQYF. The CDR3, as DNA: TGCGCCAGCAGCTTGGCACAGGGGGCCTACGAGCAGTACTTC.

This chain joins TRBV11-2 and TRBJ2-2; D not resolved. The V gene's germline CDR1 is SGHAT and CDR2 FQNNGV. V was cut by 1 base and J by 5 bases, with 8 bases left in between. This CDR3 comprises 14 residues. The CDR3 loop is CASSLGHSTGELFF. CDR3 bases: TGTGCCAGCAGCTTAGGGCACAGTACCGGGGAGCTGTTTTTT.

J is TRBJ1-4 and V is TRBV7-2; TRBD1 matches at 9 bases. J lost 8 bases, V lost 2 bases, and 6 bases had no gene match. Germline V gene data show CDR1 as SGHTA and CDR2 as FQGNSA. This CDR3 comprises 15 residues. CDR3 sequence (DNA): TGTGCCAGCAGCTTAAGACAGGGGGGCGGGGAAAAACTGTTTTTT. As protein: CASSLRQGGGEKLFF.

The chain combines TRBV6-5 with TRBJ1-1; 8 positions agree with TRBD1. V trimming: 5 bases; J trimming: 5 bases; junction bases outside the gene matches: 10. Germline V gene lookup returns CDR1 MNHEY and CDR2 SVGAGI. The CDR3 sequence is 15 residues long. CDR3 loop: CASSSAGGVGTEAFF. Here the CDR3 DNA reads TGTGCCAGCAGTAGCGCAGGGGGCGTAGGGACTGAAGCTTTCTTT.

The CDR3 reads CASEGVAGGSMDEQFF. DNA for the CDR3: TGCGCCAGCGAGGGTGTAGCGGGAGGTTCTATGGATGAGCAGTTCTTC. This sequence joins TRBV5-1 and TRBJ2-1; TRBD2 agrees at 10 bases. The CDR3 extends over 16 amino acids. Losses at the gene ends were 7 bases for V and 8 bases for J; bases not matched to a gene: 15. CDR1 is SGHRS and CDR2 is YFSETQ in the germline V gene.

This rearrangement joins TRBV19 to TRBJ1-5; TRBD1 might be the D (6 bases). The CDR3 loop spans 14 amino acids. The germline gives CDR1 LNHDA, CDR2 SQIVND (reference sequence). V was trimmed by 3 bases and J by 4 bases, leaving 10 bases between them. CDR3 DNA: TGTGCCAGTAGTATCAGGGACACGAATCAGCCCCAGCATTTT. Translation gives CASSIRDTNQPQHF.

A single count supports this clone. The chain joins TRBV2 to TRBJ1-2; 7 bases match TRBD1. This CDR3 region has 13 residues. J was trimmed by 4 bases and V by 4 bases; bases with no gene match: 3. Germline V gene lookup returns CDR1 SNHLY and CDR2 FYNNEI. The CDR3, as DNA: TGTGCCAGCAGTGTTGACAGGGTCTATGGCTACACCTTC. Translating it yields CASSVDRVYGYTF.

The chain joins TRBV6-6 to TRBJ1-1, with TRBD1 identical over 11 bases. The germline V gene encodes CDR1 MNHNY and CDR2 SVGAGI (reference sequence). Germline trimming cut 5 bases from V and 9 bases from J; bases unmatched to any gene: 2. The CDR3 loop spans 12 amino acids. The CDR3 region is CASSKDRGQAFF. CDR3 nucleotides: TGTGCCAGCAGTAAGGACAGGGGGCAAGCTTTCTTT.

In this sample, this clone turned up a few times. The chain has TRBV30 and TRBJ1-2; 8 bases are a match to TRBD1. The CDR3 extends over 13 amino acids. The V and J ends lost 5 bases and 7 bases, in that order; junction bases with no gene match: 9. Germline CDR1 GTSNPN, CDR2 SVGIG (reference sequence). CDR3 protein: CAWDRGSNGGYTF. The CDR3 DNA follows: TGTGCCTGGGACAGGGGAAGTAACGGTGGCTACACCTTC.

V is TRBV9 and J is TRBJ1-3; 10 bases fit TRBD1. V lost 0 bases, J lost 4 bases, and 7 bases stayed unmatched. The CDR3 length is 17 residues. Germline loops: CDR1 SGDLS, CDR2 YYNGEE. The CDR3 loop is CASSVASGTGDGNTIYF. The DNA for the CDR3 is TGTGCCAGCAGCGTAGCTTCCGGGACAGGGGACGGAAACACCATATATTTT. Combining the CDR3 with reference TRBV9 and TRBJ1-3 gives the whole variable domain DSGVTQTPKHLITATGQRVTLRCSPRSGDLSVYWYQQSLDQGLQFLIQYYNGEERAKGNILERFSAQQFPDLHSELNLSSLELGDSALYFCASSVASGTGDGNTIYFGEGSWLTVV.

The chain carries TRBV2 and TRBJ2-7, with 10 bases that match TRBD2. This CDR3 contains 14 residues. V gave up 4 bases and J gave up 6 bases; unmatched junction bases: 6. Per the germline V gene, CDR1 is SNHLY and CDR2 is FYNNEI. CDR3 bases: TGTGCCAGCAGTGCCCTAGCGGGAGCAGGCGAGCAGTACGTC. This translates into CASSALAGAGEQYV.

The chain uses TRBV5-1 and TRBJ2-5; 13 nucleotides line up with TRBD2. The V segment lost 0 bases and the J segment 2 bases; nucleotides outside the gene matches: 7. Germline V CDR1 and CDR2: SGHRS, YFSETQ. There are 18 residues in the CDR3. This CDR3 is CASSLGTSGSLGQETQYF. CDR3 sequence (DNA): TGCGCCAGCAGCTTGGGGACTAGCGGGAGTTTGGGACAAGAGACCCAGTACTTC.

In DNA form, the CDR3 reads TGTGCCTGGAGTGTACAGAGCAATCAGCCCCAGCATTTT. Protein sequence: CAWSVQSNQPQHF. The J gene is TRBJ1-5, the V gene TRBV30, with D unresolved. Germline lookup yields CDR1 GTSNPN and CDR2 SVGIG (reference sequence). The CDR3 has 13 amino acids. The V end was cut by 0 bases, the J end by 1 base, with 4 bases between. Full variable domain (remainder filled in from reference TRBV30 and TRBJ1-5): SQTIHQWPATLVQPVGSPLSLECTVEGTSNPNLYWYRQAAGRGLQLLFYSVGIGQISSEVPQNLSASRPQDRQFILSSKKLLLSDSGFYLCAWSVQSNQPQHFGDGTRLSIL.

The gene calls are TRBV6-1 and TRBJ2-5, with 8 bases aligning to TRBD1. After removal of 3 bases from V and 0 bases from J, the junction contained 12 bases not matched to a gene. Germline V gene data show CDR1 as MNHNS and CDR2 as SASEGT. The CDR3 sequence is 18 residues long. CDR3 nucleotide sequence: TGTGCCAGCAGTGAGAATGCGTTAGGGACAGGCCACCAAGAGACCCAGTACTTC. Translating it yields CASSENALGTGHQETQYF.

V usage is TRBV12-5 and J usage is TRBJ2-1; weak D call: TRBD2 (5 bases). The CDR3 covers 16 residues. V was trimmed by 1 base and J by 4 bases, leaving 14 bases between them. Germline V gene data show CDR1 as LGHNT and CDR2 as FRNRAP. The CDR3 bases are TGTGCTAGTGGTTTGGGAACGGTAGCGAATTACAATGAGCAGTTCTTC. Its protein product is CASGLGTVANYNEQFF.

The chain recombines TRBV7-9 with TRBJ2-1; 14 nucleotides align to TRBD2. V was clipped by 4 bases and J by 3 bases; unmatched bases: 5. The V gene's germline CDR1 is SEHNR and CDR2 FQNEAQ (reference sequence). The CDR3 consists of 17 residues. This chain's CDR3 is CASSSSTSGRGYNEQFF. Written as DNA, the CDR3 is TGTGCCAGCAGCTCCTCGACTAGCGGGAGGGGCTACAATGAGCAGTTCTTC. Using reference TRBV7-9 and TRBJ2-1 for the parts outside the CDR3, the full variable domain is DTGVSQNPRHKITKRGQNVTFRCDPISEHNRLYWYRQTLGQGPEFLTYFQNEAQLEKSRLLSDRFSAERPKGSFSTLEIQRTEQGDSAMYLCASSSSTSGRGYNEQFFGPGTRLTVL.

This rearrangement joins TRBV6-6 to TRBJ2-5; 11 bases map to TRBD1. J lost 4 bases, V lost 6 bases, and 7 bases had no gene match. Per the germline V gene, CDR1 is MNHNY and CDR2 is SVGAGI (reference sequence). This CDR3 is 15 amino acids long. CDR3 loop: CASRPGTGGGETQYF. DNA for the CDR3: TGTGCCAGCAGGCCCGGGACAGGGGGGGGAGAGACCCAGTACTTC.

V usage is TRBV30 and J usage is TRBJ1-2; unclear D gene. V was pared by 2 bases and J by 0 bases, with 16 bases between. The CDR3 consists of 16 residues. Germline V CDR1 and CDR2: GTSNPN, SVGIG (reference sequence). The CDR3 here is CAWSLTPGVANYGYTF. Here the CDR3 DNA reads TGTGCCTGGAGTCTTACTCCCGGGGTAGCTAACTATGGCTACACCTTC. Full variable domain (rest looked up from reference TRBV30 and TRBJ1-2): SQTIHQWPATLVQPVGSPLSLECTVEGTSNPNLYWYRQAAGRGLQLLFYSVGIGQISSEVPQNLSASRPQDRQFILSSKKLLLSDSGFYLCAWSLTPGVANYGYTFGSGTRLTVV.